This paragraph covers one T cell receptor beta chain sequence. Its antigen is unknown. Germline V CDR1 and CDR2: SQVTM, ANQGSEA. V was clipped by 4 bases and J by 3 bases, with 3 bases between them. The CDR3 extends over 11 amino acids. Using immunoSEQ multiplex PCR, the repertoire was profiled, and TCRdb retains in-frame clones only, with some absent. Of 150,000 to 200,000 clones in the sample, approximately 90% are singletons; the top ten hold 4% to 5%. This entry is derived from a study of lymphopenia after photon versus proton radiotherapy. Whole-study results and caveats: Photon-treated patients lost naive T cells and TCR diversity; proton-treated stayed stable. Survival link was tested only in deceased patients; proton benefit remains a possibility. Post-nadir TCR diversity decline inversely tracked overall survival among those who died.

This sequence originates from a man in his forties or fifties with gastric cancer. The gene calls are TRBV29-1 and TRBJ1-4; D is unclear. Source: peripheral blood, taken from a patient treated with photon-based radiotherapy. CDR3 sequence (DNA): TGCAGCGTTGGGGCTAATGAAAAACTGTTTTTT. Its translation: CSVGANEKLFF. Drawing the rest from reference TRBV29-1 and TRBJ1-4, the complete variable domain is SAVISQKPSRDICQRGTSLTIQCQVDSQVTMMFWYRQQPGQSLTLIATANQGSEATYESGFVIDKFPISRPNLTFSTLTVSNMSPEDSSIYLCSVGANEKLFFGSGTQLSVL.